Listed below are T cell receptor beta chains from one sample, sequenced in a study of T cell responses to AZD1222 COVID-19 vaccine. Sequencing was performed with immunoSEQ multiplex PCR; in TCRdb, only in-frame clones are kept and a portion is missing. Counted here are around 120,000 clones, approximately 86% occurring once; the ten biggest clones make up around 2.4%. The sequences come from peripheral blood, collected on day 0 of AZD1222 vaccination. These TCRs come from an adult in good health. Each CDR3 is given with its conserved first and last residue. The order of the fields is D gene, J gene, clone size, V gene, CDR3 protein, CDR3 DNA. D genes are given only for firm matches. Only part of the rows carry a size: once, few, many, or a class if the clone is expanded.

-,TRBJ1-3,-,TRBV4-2,CASSQAPDTIYF,TGTGCCAGCAGCCAAGCCCCCGACACCATATATTTT
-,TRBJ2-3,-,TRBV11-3,CASNPSRGNRNTQYF,TGTGCCAGCAACCCGTCTCGTGGGAATAGGAATACGCAGTATTTT
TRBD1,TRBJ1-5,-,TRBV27,CASSLSRGGVNQPQHF,TGTGCCAGCAGTTTATCCAGGGGGGGGGTGAATCAGCCCCAGCATTTT
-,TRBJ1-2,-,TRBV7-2,CASSLMAGLNYGYTF,TGTGCCAGCAGCTTAATGGCGGGCTTAAACTATGGCTACACCTTC
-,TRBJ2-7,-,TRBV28,CASRGFYEQYF,TGTGCCAGCAGAGGGTTCTACGAGCAGTACTTC
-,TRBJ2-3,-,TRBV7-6,CASSLGGASSTDTQYF,TGTGCCAGCAGCTTAGGCGGAGCGTCTAGCACAGATACGCAGTATTTT
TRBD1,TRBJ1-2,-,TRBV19,CASSTRGQGDGYTF,TGTGCCAGTAGTACCAGGGGACAGGGAGATGGCTACACCTTC
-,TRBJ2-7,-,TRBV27,CASSLVPGGPYEQYF,TGTGCCAGCAGTTTAGTGCCCGGCGGTCCCTACGAGCAGTACTTC
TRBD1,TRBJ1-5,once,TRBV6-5,CASSRDRDDQPQHF,TGTGCCAGCAGCCGCGACAGGGACGACCAGCCCCAGCATTTT
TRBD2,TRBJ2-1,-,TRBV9,CASSVTSGSSSYNEQFF,TGTGCCAGCAGCGTAACTAGCGGGTCGAGCTCCTACAATGAGCAGTTCTTC
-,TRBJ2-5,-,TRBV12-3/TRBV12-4,CASSLVGETQYF,TGTGCCAGCAGTTTAGTGGGGGAGACCCAGTACTTC
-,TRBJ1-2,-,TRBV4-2,CASSPPGREGGHGYTF,TGTGCCAGCAGCCCCCCGGGTCGAGAGGGGGGTCATGGCTACACCTTC
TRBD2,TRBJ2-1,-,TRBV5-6,CASSPPLGSSGYNEQFF,TGTGCCAGCAGCCCGCCCCTGGGGTCTAGCGGCTACAATGAGCAGTTCTTC
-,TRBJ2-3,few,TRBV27,CASARAGKDTQYF,TGTGCCAGCGCGAGGGCAGGGAAGGATACGCAGTATTTT
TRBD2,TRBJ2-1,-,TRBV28,CASSFGLAGGFGNEQFF,TGTGCCAGCAGTTTCGGGCTAGCGGGAGGCTTCGGCAATGAGCAGTTCTTC
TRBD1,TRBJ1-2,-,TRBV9,CASSPGGGRYGYTF,TGTGCCAGCAGCCCAGGGGGCGGTCGCTATGGCTACACCTTC
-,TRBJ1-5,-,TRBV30,CAWSVEGGQPQHF,TGTGCCTGGAGTGTGGAGGGGGGCCAGCCCCAGCATTTT
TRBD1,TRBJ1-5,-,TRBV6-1,CASSAGTGGGNQPQHF,TGTGCCAGCAGTGCAGGGACAGGGGGTGGAAATCAGCCCCAGCATTTT
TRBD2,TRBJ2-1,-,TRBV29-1,CSVESAEVASGGLYNEQFF,TGCAGCGTTGAATCTGCGGAGGTGGCTAGCGGGGGGCTCTACAATGAGCAGTTCTTC
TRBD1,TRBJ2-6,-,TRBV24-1,CATSRTGLSGANVLTF,TGTGCCACCAGTAGGACAGGACTTTCTGGGGCCAACGTCCTGACTTTC
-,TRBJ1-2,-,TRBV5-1,CASSPGGVVGYTF,TGCGCCAGCAGCCCGGGGGGAGTCGTTGGCTACACCTTC
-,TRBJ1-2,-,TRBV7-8,CASSLAFRAETGYTF,TGTGCCAGCAGCTTAGCATTTCGGGCAGAGACTGGCTACACCTTC
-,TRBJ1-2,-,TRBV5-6,CASIPRTRYGYTF,TGTGCCAGCATCCCGCGGACCCGCTATGGCTACACCTTC
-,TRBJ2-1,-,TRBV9,CASSVAYGLAGKNNEQFF,TGTGCCAGCAGCGTAGCTTATGGGCTCGCGGGAAAAAACAATGAGCAGTTCTTC
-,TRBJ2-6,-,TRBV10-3,CAISESGPGANVLTF,TGTGCCATCAGTGAGTCAGGGCCTGGGGCCAACGTCCTGACTTTC
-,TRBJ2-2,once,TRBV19,CASSKRTGELFF,TGTGCCAGTAGTAAGCGGACCGGGGAGCTGTTTTTT
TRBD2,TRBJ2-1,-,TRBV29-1,CSALAGGSGNEQFF,TGCAGCGCATTAGCGGGAGGAAGTGGCAATGAGCAGTTCTTC
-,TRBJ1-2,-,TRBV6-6,CASSYLVGPNYGYTF,TGTGCCAGCAGTTACCTCGTAGGGCCCAACTATGGCTACACCTTC
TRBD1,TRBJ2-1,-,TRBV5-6,CASSSAPGQGANNEQFF,TGTGCCAGCAGCAGCGCCCCGGGACAGGGGGCGAACAATGAGCAGTTCTTC
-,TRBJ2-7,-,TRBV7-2,CASSRMTSSYEQYF,TGTGCCAGCAGCCGCATGACAAGCTCCTACGAGCAGTACTTC
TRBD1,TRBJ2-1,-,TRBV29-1,CSVLGQGAYNEQFF,TGCAGCGTGTTGGGACAGGGAGCCTACAATGAGCAGTTCTTC
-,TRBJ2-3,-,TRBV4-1,CASSQDTAGDTQYF,TGCGCCAGCAGCCAAGATACGGCCGGAGATACGCAGTATTTT
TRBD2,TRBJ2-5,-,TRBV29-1,CSVPSGSIETQYF,TGCAGCGTCCCTAGCGGGAGCATAGAGACCCAGTACTTC
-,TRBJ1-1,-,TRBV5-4,CASSLVSSGPGNTEAFF,TGTGCCAGCAGCTTGGTTTCGTCAGGGCCCGGCAACACTGAAGCTTTCTTT
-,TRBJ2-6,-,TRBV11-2,CASRQGGGANVLTF,TGTGCCAGCAGGCAGGGGGGCGGGGCCAACGTCCTGACTTTC
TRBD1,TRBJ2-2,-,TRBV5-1,CASSRGQGATGELFF,TGCGCCAGCAGCAGGGGACAGGGGGCCACCGGGGAGCTGTTTTTT
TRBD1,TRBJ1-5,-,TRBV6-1,CASSDTGASQPQHF,TGTGCCAGCAGTGATACAGGGGCGAGTCAGCCCCAGCATTTT
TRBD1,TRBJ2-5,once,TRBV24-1,CATSDLGTGAGETQYF,TGTGCCACCAGTGATTTGGGGACAGGGGCGGGAGAGACCCAGTACTTC
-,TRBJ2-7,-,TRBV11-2,CASSLGSAHNYEQYF,TGTGCCAGCAGCTTAGGGTCAGCACATAACTACGAGCAGTACTTC